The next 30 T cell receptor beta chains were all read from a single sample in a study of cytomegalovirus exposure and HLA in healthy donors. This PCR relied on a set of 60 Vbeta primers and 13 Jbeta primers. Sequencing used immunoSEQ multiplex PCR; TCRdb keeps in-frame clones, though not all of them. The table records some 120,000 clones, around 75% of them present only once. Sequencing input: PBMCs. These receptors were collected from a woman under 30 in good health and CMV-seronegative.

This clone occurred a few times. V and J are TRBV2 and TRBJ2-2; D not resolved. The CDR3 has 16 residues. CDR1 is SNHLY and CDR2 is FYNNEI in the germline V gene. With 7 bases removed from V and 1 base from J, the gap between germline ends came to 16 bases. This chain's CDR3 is CASIPRVRWNTGELFF. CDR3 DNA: TGTGCCAGCATTCCCCGGGTACGGTGGAACACCGGGGAGCTGTTTTTT.

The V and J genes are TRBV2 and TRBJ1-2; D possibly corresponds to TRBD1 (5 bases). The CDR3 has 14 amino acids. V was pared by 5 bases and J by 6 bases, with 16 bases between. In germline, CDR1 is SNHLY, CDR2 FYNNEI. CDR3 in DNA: TGTGCCAGCAGTCAAGGGGAGGGGACGGATGGCTACACCTTC. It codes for CASSQGEGTDGYTF.

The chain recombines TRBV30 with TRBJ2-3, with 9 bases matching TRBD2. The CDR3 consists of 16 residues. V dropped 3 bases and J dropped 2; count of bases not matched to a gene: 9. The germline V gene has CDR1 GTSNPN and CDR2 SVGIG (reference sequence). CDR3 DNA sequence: TGTGCCTGGAGCCCCTACAGCGGGGGGACCACAGATACGCAGTATTTT. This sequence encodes CAWSPYSGGTTDTQYF.

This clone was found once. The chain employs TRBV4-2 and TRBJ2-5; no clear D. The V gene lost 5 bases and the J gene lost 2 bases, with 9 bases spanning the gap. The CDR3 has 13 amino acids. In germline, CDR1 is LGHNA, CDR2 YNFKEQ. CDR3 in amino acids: CASSFGPQETQYF. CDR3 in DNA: TGTGCCAGCAGCTTCGGTCCACAAGAGACCCAGTACTTC.

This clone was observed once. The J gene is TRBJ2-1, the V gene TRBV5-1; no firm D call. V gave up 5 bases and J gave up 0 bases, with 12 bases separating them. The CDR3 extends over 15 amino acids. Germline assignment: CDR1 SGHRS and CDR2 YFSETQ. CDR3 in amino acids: CASSVSASSYNEQFF. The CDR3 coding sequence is TGCGCCAGCAGTGTCAGCGCAAGCTCCTACAATGAGCAGTTCTTC.

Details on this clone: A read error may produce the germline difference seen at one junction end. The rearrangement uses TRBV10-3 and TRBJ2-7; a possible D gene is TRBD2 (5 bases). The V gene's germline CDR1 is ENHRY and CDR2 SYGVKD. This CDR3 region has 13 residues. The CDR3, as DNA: TGTGCCATCAGTAAGTCCGGGACCTACGAGCAGTACTTC. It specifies CAISKSGTYEQYF.

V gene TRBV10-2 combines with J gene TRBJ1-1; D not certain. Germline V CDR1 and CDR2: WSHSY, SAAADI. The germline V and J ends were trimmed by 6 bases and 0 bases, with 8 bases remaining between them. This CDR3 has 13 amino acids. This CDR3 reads CASSRGLNTEAFF. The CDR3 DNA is TGCGCCAGCAGCCGAGGGCTGAACACTGAAGCTTTCTTT.

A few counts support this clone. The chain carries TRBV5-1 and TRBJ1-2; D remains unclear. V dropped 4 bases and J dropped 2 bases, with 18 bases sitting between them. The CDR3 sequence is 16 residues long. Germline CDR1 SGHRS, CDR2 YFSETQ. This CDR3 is CASSPLEWGGNYGYTF. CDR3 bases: TGCGCCAGCAGCCCCCTAGAATGGGGAGGGAACTATGGCTACACCTTC.

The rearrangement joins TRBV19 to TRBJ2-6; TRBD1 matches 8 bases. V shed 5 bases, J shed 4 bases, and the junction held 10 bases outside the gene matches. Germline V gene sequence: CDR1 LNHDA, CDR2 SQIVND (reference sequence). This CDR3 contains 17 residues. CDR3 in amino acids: CASSAQGAVSGANVLTF. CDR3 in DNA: TGTGCCAGTAGTGCTCAGGGGGCGGTCTCCGGGGCCAACGTCCTGACTTTC.

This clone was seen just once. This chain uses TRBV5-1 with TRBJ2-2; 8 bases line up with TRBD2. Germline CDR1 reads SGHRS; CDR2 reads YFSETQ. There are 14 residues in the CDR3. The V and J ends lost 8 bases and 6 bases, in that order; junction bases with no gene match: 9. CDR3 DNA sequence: TGCGCCAGTCAGAGCGGGGGCCCCTCCGGGGAGCTGTTTTTT. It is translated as CASQSGGPSGELFF.

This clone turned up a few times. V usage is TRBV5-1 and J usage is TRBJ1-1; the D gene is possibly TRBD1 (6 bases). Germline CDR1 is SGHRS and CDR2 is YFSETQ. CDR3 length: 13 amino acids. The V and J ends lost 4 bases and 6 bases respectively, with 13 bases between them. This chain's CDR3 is CASSLTGIPEAFF. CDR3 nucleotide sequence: TGCGCCAGCAGCCTGACAGGTATCCCTGAAGCTTTCTTT. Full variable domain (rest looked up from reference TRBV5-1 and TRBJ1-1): KAGVTQTPRYLIKTRGQQVTLSCSPISGHRSVSWYQQTPGQGLQFLFEYFSETQRNKGNFPGRFSGRQFSNSRSEMNVSTLELGDSALYLCASSLTGIPEAFFGQGTRLTVV.

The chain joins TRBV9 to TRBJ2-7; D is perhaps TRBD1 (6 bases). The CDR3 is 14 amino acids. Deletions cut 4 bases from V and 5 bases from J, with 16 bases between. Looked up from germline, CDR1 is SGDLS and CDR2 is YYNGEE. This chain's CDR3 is CASSTGSVPNEQYF. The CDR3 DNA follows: TGTGCCAGCAGCACAGGGAGTGTGCCCAACGAGCAGTACTTC.

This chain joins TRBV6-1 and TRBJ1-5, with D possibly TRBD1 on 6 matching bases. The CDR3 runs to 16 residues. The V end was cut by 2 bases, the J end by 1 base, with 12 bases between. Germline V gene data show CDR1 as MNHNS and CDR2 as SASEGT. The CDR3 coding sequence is TGTGCCAGCAGTGAACAGGGGTTTCTGAGCAATCAGCCCCAGCATTTT. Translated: CASSEQGFLSNQPQHF.

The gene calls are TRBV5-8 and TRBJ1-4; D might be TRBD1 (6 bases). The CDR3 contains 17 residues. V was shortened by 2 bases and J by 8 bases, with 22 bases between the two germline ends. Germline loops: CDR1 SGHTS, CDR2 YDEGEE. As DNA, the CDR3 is TGTGCCAGCAGCTTTTCATTCGAAACAGGGAAGGGGGAAAAACTGTTTTTT. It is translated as CASSFSFETGKGEKLFF.

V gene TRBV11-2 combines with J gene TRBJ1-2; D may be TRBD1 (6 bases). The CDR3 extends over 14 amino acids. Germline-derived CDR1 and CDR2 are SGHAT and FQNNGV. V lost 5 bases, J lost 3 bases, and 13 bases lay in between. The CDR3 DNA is TGTGCCAGCAGCCTCCGACAGGCAGACTATGGCTACACCTTC. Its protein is CASSLRQADYGYTF.

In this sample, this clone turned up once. The CDR3 is CASSPSSISYEQYF. The CDR3 DNA is TGCGCCAGCAGCCCCTCGAGTATTTCCTACGAGCAGTACTTC. The chain is built from TRBV4-1 and TRBJ2-7; unclear D gene. The CDR3 contains 14 residues. From germline, CDR1 is MGHRA and CDR2 YSYEKL. Trimming took off 4 bases at V and 1 base at J, with 11 bases between the two ends.

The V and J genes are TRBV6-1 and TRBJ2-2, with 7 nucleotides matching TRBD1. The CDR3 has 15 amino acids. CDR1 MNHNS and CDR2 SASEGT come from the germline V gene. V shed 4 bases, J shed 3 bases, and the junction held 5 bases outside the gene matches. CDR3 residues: CASSARGLHTGELFF. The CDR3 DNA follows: TGTGCCAGCAGTGCTAGGGGGCTACACACCGGGGAGCTGTTTTTT.

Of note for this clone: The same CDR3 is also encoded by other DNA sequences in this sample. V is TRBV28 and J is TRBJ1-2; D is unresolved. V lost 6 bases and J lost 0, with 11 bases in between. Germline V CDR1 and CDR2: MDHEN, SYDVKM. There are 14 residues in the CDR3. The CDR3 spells CASSRQEANYGYTF. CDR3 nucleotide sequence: TGTGCCAGCAGCCGGCAGGAAGCTAACTATGGCTACACCTTC.

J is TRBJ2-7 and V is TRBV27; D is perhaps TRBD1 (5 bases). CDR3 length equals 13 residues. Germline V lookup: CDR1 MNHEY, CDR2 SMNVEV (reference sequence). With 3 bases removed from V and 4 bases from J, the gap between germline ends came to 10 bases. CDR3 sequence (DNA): TGTGCCAGCAGTTTGGCAGGGCAGTACGAGCAGTACTTC. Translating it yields CASSLAGQYEQYF.

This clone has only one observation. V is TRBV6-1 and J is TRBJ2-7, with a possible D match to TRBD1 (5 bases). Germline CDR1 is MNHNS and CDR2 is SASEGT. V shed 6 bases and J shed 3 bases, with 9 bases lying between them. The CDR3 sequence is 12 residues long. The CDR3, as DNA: TGTGCCAGCAGAGCCGACAGCTACGAGCAGTACTTC. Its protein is CASRADSYEQYF.

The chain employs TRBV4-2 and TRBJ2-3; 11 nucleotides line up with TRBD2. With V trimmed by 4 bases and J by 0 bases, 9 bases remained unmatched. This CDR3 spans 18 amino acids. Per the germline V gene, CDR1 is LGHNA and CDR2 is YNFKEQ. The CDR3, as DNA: TGTGCCAGCAGCCGCGGACTAGCGGGTGGCGCTAGCACAGATACGCAGTATTTT. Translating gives CASSRGLAGGASTDTQYF.

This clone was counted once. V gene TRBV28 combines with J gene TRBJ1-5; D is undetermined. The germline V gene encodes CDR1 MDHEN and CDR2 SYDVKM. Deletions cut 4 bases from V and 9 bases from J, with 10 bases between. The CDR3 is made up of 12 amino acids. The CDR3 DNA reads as TGTGCCAGCAGTTCCTCTCCCTGGCCCCAGCATTTT. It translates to CASSSSPWPQHF.

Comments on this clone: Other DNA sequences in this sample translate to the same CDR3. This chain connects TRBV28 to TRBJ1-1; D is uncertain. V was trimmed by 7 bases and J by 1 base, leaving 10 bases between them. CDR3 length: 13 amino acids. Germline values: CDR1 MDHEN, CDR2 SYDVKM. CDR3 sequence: CASTPGWNTEAFF. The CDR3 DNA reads TGTGCCAGCACTCCCGGTTGGAACACTGAAGCTTTCTTT.

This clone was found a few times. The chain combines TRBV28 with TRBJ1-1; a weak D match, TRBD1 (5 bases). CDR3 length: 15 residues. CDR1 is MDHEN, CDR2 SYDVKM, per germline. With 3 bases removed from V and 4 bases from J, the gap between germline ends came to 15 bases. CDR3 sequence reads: CASSFVMGLSTEAFF. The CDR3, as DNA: TGTGCCAGCAGTTTTGTAATGGGGCTGAGCACTGAAGCTTTCTTT.

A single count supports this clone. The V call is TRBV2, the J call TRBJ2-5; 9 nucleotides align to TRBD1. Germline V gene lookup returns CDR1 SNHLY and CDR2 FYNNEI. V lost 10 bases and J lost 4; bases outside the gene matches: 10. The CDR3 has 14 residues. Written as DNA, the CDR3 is TGTGCCAACTCCCGGGACAGGGCTGCAGAGACCCAGTACTTC. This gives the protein CANSRDRAAETQYF.

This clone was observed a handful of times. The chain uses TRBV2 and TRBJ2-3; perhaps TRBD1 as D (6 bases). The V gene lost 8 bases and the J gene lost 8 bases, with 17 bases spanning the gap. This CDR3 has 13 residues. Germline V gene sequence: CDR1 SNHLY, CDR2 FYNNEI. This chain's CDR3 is CASQGPFMTTQYF. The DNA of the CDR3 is TGTGCCAGCCAGGGGCCATTTATGACTACGCAGTATTTT.

CDR3 DNA: TGTGCCAGCAGTTCGAAAACAGGGTCCGTCTATGGCTACACCTTC. Translated, it gives CASSSKTGSVYGYTF. The chain is built from TRBV27 and TRBJ1-2; tentatively, D is TRBD1 (6 bases). The CDR3 is 15 amino acids. V gave up 4 bases and J gave up 4 bases, with 16 bases separating them. CDR1 is MNHEY and CDR2 is SMNVEV in the germline V gene (reference sequence).

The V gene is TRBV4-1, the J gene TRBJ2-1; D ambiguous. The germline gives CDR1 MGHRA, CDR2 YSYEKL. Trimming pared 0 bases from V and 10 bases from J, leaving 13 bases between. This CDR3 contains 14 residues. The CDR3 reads CASSQDVPSSEQFF. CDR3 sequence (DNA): TGCGCCAGCAGCCAAGATGTCCCCTCGTCCGAGCAGTTCTTC.

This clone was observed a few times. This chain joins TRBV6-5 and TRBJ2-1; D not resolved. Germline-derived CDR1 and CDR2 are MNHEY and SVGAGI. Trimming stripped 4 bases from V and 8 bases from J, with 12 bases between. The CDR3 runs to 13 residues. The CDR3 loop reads CASSLARRDEQFF. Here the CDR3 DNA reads TGTGCCAGCAGTTTAGCCCGGCGCGATGAGCAGTTCTTC.

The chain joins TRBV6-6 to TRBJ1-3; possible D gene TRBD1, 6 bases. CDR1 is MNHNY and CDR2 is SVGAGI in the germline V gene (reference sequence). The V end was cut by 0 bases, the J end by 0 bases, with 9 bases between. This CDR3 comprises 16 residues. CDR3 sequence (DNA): TGTGCCAGCAGTTACTCTTGGGACAACTCTGGAAACACCATATATTTT. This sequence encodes CASSYSWDNSGNTIYF.